A selection of T cell receptor beta chains follows, all from one sample in a study of blood T cell repertoires in COVID-19. This table comes from immunoSEQ multiplex PCR, and its TCRdb copy is limited to in-frame clones, with some not included. This table holds roughly 200,000 clones, 86% found once. What was sequenced was PBMCs or T cells enriched from blood (not recorded which). Receptor source: a woman under 40 who had been exposed to COVID-19. Each CDR3 is given with its conserved first and last residue. Each record gives: clone size, J gene, D gene, V gene, CDR3 protein, CDR3 DNA. A D gene is named only where the DNA matches it firmly. Some rows mark clone size as missing; the rest say once, few, many or name a class of expanded clone.

- | TRBJ2-1 | - | TRBV12-3/TRBV12-4 | CASSFADYNEQFF | TGTGCCAGCAGTTTTGCGGATTACAATGAGCAGTTCTTC
- | TRBJ1-5 | - | TRBV24-1 | CATSDLTGGAQHF | TGTGCCACCAGTGATCTGACGGGCGGGGCCCAGCATTTT
once | TRBJ2-7 | - | TRBV19 | CASTDTLPYEQYF | TGTGCCAGTACAGACACCCTTCCCTACGAGCAGTACTTC
- | TRBJ2-7 | - | TRBV19 | CASSAGRLSSYEQYF | TGTGCCAGTAGTGCGGGACGCCTAAGCTCCTACGAGCAGTACTTC
- | TRBJ1-4 | - | TRBV5-1 | CASSLVGEKLFF | TGCGCCAGCAGCTTGGTCGGGGAAAAACTGTTTTTT
- | TRBJ2-4 | TRBD1 | TRBV19 | CASSIENYRGSKNIQYF | TGTGCCAGTAGTATAGAAAATTACAGGGGATCCAAAAACATTCAGTACTTC
- | TRBJ1-4 | - | TRBV19 | CASSIVGGSSNEKLFF | TGTGCCAGTAGTATAGTAGGAGGGTCCTCTAATGAAAAACTGTTTTTT
- | TRBJ1-4 | - | TRBV25-1 | CASSGGFGANEKLFF | TGTGCCAGCAGTGGGGGCTTTGGGGCTAATGAAAAACTGTTTTTT
- | TRBJ2-5 | TRBD2 | TRBV18 | CASSQYVSGGQETQYF | TGTGCCAGCTCACAGTATGTTTCGGGGGGCCAAGAGACCCAGTACTTC
- | TRBJ1-5 | - | TRBV30 | CAWSVRGSNQPQHF | TGTGCCTGGAGTGTACGGGGTAGCAATCAGCCCCAGCATTTT
- | TRBJ1-2 | - | TRBV3-1/TRBV3-2 | CASSQRTGGYYGYTF | TGTGCCAGCAGCCAACGAACTGGGGGGTATTATGGCTACACCTTC
- | TRBJ2-2 | - | TRBV7-9 | CASSLVTSPTGELFF | TGTGCCAGCAGCTTAGTCACATCTCCGACCGGGGAGCTGTTTTTT
- | TRBJ2-6 | TRBD1 | TRBV19 | CASSIGTGVSGANVLTF | TGTGCCAGTAGTATAGGGACAGGGGTCTCTGGGGCCAACGTCCTGACTTTC
- | TRBJ2-5 | TRBD2 | TRBV7-2 | CASSRQRGGRETQYF | TGTGCCAGCAGCAGGCAGCGGGGGGGGAGGGAGACCCAGTACTTC
- | TRBJ2-4 | - | TRBV6-5 | CASSNTEIIKNIQYF | TGTGCCAGCAGCAACACAGAGATAATCAAAAACATTCAGTACTTC
- | TRBJ2-7 | - | TRBV29-1 | CSVSKAVSSYEQYF | TGCAGCGTTTCCAAAGCGGTAAGCTCCTACGAGCAGTACTTC
- | TRBJ2-1 | - | TRBV10-3 | CAISDEVDSYNEQFF | TGTGCCATCAGTGATGAGGTGGATTCCTACAATGAGCAGTTCTTC
- | TRBJ2-7 | TRBD1 | TRBV7-8 | CASSWAGTGALYEQYF | TGTGCCAGCAGCTGGGCCGGGACAGGGGCTCTATACGAGCAGTACTTC
- | TRBJ1-1 | - | TRBV2 | CASSLTVEAFF | TGTGCCAGCAGTCTTACAGTTGAAGCTTTCTTT
- | TRBJ2-3 | TRBD2 | TRBV6-5 | CASSYSVLAAVDTQYF | TGTGCCAGCAGTTACTCGGTCCTAGCGGCTGTAGATACGCAGTATTTT
- | TRBJ2-3 | - | TRBV29-1 | CSGRTTDTQYF | TGCAGCGGCCGGACAACAGATACGCAGTATTTT
- | TRBJ2-3 | TRBD1 | TRBV2 | CASSYTTGGTDTQYF | TGTGCCAGCAGTTACACGACAGGGGGCACAGATACGCAGTATTTT
- | TRBJ1-2 | TRBD1 | TRBV5-1 | CASSQNGQGIYGYTF | TGCGCCAGCAGCCAAAATGGACAGGGGATTTATGGCTACACCTTC
- | TRBJ1-1 | TRBD1 | TRBV3-1/TRBV3-2 | CASSLGQAGTEAFF | TGTGCCAGCAGCCTCGGACAGGCGGGCACTGAAGCTTTCTTT
- | TRBJ2-3 | TRBD1 | TRBV11-2 | CASSAIRDRLKRRADTQYF | TGTGCCAGCAGCGCTATCCGGGACAGGCTCAAGAGGCGAGCAGATACGCAGTATTTT
- | TRBJ1-1 | TRBD1 | TRBV24-1 | CATSDPQGGTEAFF | TGTGCCACCAGTGACCCTCAGGGGGGCACTGAAGCTTTCTTT
- | TRBJ1-4 | - | TRBV4-1 | CASSQDLGKTENEKLFF | TGCGCCAGCAGCCAAGATTTGGGCAAGACAGAGAATGAAAAACTGTTTTTT
- | TRBJ2-1 | TRBD2 | TRBV24-1 | CATSDKAGGPHEQFF | TGTGCCACCAGTGATAAAGCGGGGGGGCCCCATGAGCAGTTCTTC
once | TRBJ2-7 | - | TRBV27 | CASSATGSRPYEQYF | TGTGCCAGCAGTGCGACCGGGAGTAGACCCTACGAGCAGTACTTC
few | TRBJ2-2 | - | TRBV27 | CASTPSPRGGELFF | TGTGCCAGCACCCCTTCCCCCCGCGGCGGGGAGCTGTTTTTT
- | TRBJ1-3 | TRBD1 | TRBV5-1 | CASSLGGTGTGNTIYF | TGCGCCAGCAGCTTGGGCGGGACAGGGACTGGAAACACCATATATTTT
- | TRBJ2-1 | - | TRBV27 | CASSPRGWYNEQFF | TGTGCCAGCAGTCCAAGGGGGTGGTACAATGAGCAGTTCTTC
- | TRBJ1-2 | TRBD1 | TRBV2 | CASSVTGEWGYTF | TGTGCCAGCAGTGTGACAGGGGAGTGGGGCTACACCTTC
- | TRBJ2-2 | - | TRBV7-9 | CASSSTATPNTGELFF | TGTGCCAGCAGCTCGACAGCTACACCGAACACCGGGGAGCTGTTTTTT
- | TRBJ1-1 | TRBD1 | TRBV5-1 | CASSWTGYEAFF | TGCGCCAGCAGCTGGACAGGGTATGAAGCTTTCTTT
- | TRBJ1-2 | - | TRBV9 | CASSVSGFYGYTF | TGTGCCAGCAGCGTATCAGGGTTCTATGGCTACACCTTC
- | TRBJ1-6 | - | TRBV27 | CASSLWPRVNSPLHF | TGTGCCAGCAGTTTATGGCCCAGGGTGAATTCACCCCTCCACTTT
- | TRBJ1-1 | TRBD1 | TRBV28 | CASRLGQGMNTEAFF | TGTGCCAGCAGATTAGGACAGGGGATGAACACTGAAGCTTTCTTT
- | TRBJ1-1 | TRBD1 | TRBV5-4 | CASSLDRGRSEAFF | TGTGCCAGCAGCCTCGACAGGGGGCGGTCTGAAGCTTTCTTT
- | TRBJ2-3 | TRBD2 | TRBV9 | CASSVEGLAGDNTDTQYF | TGTGCCAGCAGCGTAGAGGGACTAGCGGGGGATAACACAGATACGCAGTATTTT
- | TRBJ2-1 | - | TRBV2 | CASILEGAADEQFF | TGTGCCAGCATCTTAGAAGGGGCAGCCGATGAGCAGTTCTTC
- | TRBJ1-1 | TRBD1 | TRBV18 | CASSGQEGSKGEAFF | TGTGCCAGCTCAGGACAGGAAGGTTCGAAGGGTGAAGCTTTCTTT
- | TRBJ1-2 | TRBD1 | TRBV10-3 | CAIVGQGNYGYTF | TGTGCCATCGTGGGACAGGGGAACTATGGCTACACCTTC
- | TRBJ1-5 | TRBD1 | TRBV7-9 | CASSFERGPREPQHF | TGTGCCAGCAGCTTTGAAAGGGGGCCCCGAGAGCCCCAGCATTTT